This entry lists 20 T cell receptor beta chains sequenced from one sample in a study of cytomegalovirus exposure and HLA in healthy donors. Only in-frame clones appear in the TCRdb table, and some are missing; sequencing was by immunoSEQ multiplex PCR. Among under 95,000 clones listed, roughly 94% were seen once. Material: PBMCs. The receptors were sampled from a woman aged 18-29 years in good health and CMV-seronegative.

DNA for the CDR3: TGTGCCAGCAGCTTTGTCGGGGGGGAGCAGTTCTTC. The encoded protein is CASSFVGGEQFF. The chain carries TRBV7-2 and TRBJ2-1; 7 positions match TRBD2. The CDR3 runs 12 residues. The V and J ends lost 3 bases and 10 bases, in that order; junction bases with no gene match: 3. In germline, CDR1 is SGHTA, CDR2 FQGNSA.

This chain joins TRBV21-1 and TRBJ2-1; the table's TRBD2 call for D was not verified on the DNA. TRBV21-1 counts as a pseudogene. The CDR3 is 16 amino acids. The CDR3, as DNA: TGTGCCAGCAGCAAAGGACCGGGAGGGACCTACAATGAGCAGTTCTTC. Amino acid sequence: CASSKGPGGTYNEQFF.

The V gene is TRBV4-1, the J gene TRBJ2-1; TRBD1 matches at 8 bases. Germline lookup yields CDR1 MGHRA and CDR2 YSYEKL. Trimming removed 5 bases from V and 4 bases from J; junction bases left unmatched: 7. The CDR3 loop spans 15 amino acids. The CDR3 spells CASSFDRGQYNEQFF. The CDR3 region has the DNA TGCGCCAGCAGCTTCGACAGGGGACAGTACAATGAGCAGTTCTTC.

This rearrangement joins TRBV7-3 to TRBJ2-3; 9 bases align to TRBD1. V shed 2 bases and J 6 bases; nucleotides not matched to a gene: 6. From germline, CDR1 is SGHTA and CDR2 FQGTGA. This CDR3 spans 15 amino acids. As DNA, the CDR3 is TGTGCCAGCAGCTTAGGACAGGGGTTCTCTGATACGCAGTATTTT. Protein sequence: CASSLGQGFSDTQYF.

CDR3 residues: CASSQPGTVPEQYF. The CDR3 DNA follows: TGCGCCAGCAGCCAGCCCGGGACAGTACCCGAGCAGTACTTC. The chain carries TRBV4-1 and TRBJ2-7, with TRBD1 identical over 7 bases. V was pared by 3 bases and J by 6 bases, with 8 bases of the junction left unmatched. This CDR3 has 14 residues. CDR1 is MGHRA and CDR2 is YSYEKL in the germline V gene.

The chain is built from TRBV27 and TRBJ1-5, with D perhaps matching TRBD1 (5 bases). The germline gives CDR1 MNHEY, CDR2 SMNVEV (reference sequence). There are 14 residues in the CDR3. The V gene lost 2 bases and the J gene lost 3 bases, with 8 bases spanning the gap. CDR3 region: CASSLRGHNQPQHF. In DNA, the CDR3 is TGTGCCAGCAGTTTAAGGGGCCACAATCAGCCCCAGCATTTT.

The chain links TRBV29-1 to TRBJ2-1; 9 nucleotides line up with TRBD1. J was trimmed by 5 bases and V by 2 bases; bases with no gene match: 4. The CDR3 loop spans 14 amino acids. The germline V gene encodes CDR1 SQVTM and CDR2 ANQGSEA. The CDR3 DNA follows: TGCAGCGTTGAACCAAGGGACAGGGACAATGAGCAGTTCTTC. Protein: CSVEPRDRDNEQFF.

CDR3 region: CASSFFSSYEQYF. The CDR3 nucleotides are TGTGCCAGCAGCTTCTTTAGCTCCTACGAGCAGTACTTC. This chain uses TRBV7-2 with TRBJ2-7; D not resolved. In germline, CDR1 is SGHTA, CDR2 FQGNSA. Trimming shortened V by 3 bases and J by 0 bases, and 6 bases separated the two germline ends. The CDR3 is made up of 13 amino acids.

V usage is TRBV2 and J usage is TRBJ2-1, with 8 bases fitting TRBD2. V dropped 1 base and J dropped 4; count of bases not matched to a gene: 6. The CDR3 covers 16 residues. Per germline, CDR1 SNHLY and CDR2 FYNNEI. CDR3 sequence: CASSEGVAGTYNEQFF. The DNA for the CDR3 is TGTGCCAGCAGTGAAGGGGTAGCGGGGACGTACAATGAGCAGTTCTTC.

This sequence joins TRBV28 and TRBJ1-2; unclear D gene. V shed 6 bases and J shed 11 bases, with 16 bases lying between them. The CDR3 is 12 amino acids. The germline CDR1 and CDR2 sequences are MDHEN and SYDVKM. The CDR3 loop reads CASSLFSGKYTF. CDR3 DNA sequence: TGTGCCAGCAGCCTTTTTTCGGGGAAGTACACCTTC.

The chain combines TRBV29-1 with TRBJ2-3; 7 bases fit TRBD2. Germline V gene lookup returns CDR1 SQVTM and CDR2 ANQGSEA. The CDR3 runs 13 residues. V shed 7 bases, J shed 6 bases, and the junction held 10 bases outside the gene matches. The CDR3 loop is CSAPPGEGDTQYF. The CDR3 nucleotides read TGCAGCGCCCCCCCGGGGGAGGGGGATACGCAGTATTTT.

This clone has a handful of counts. The chain carries TRBV28 and TRBJ2-7, with D possibly being TRBD1 (5 bases). The germline V gene encodes CDR1 MDHEN and CDR2 SYDVKM. V lost 7 bases and J lost 4, with 17 bases in between. The CDR3 totals 14 residues. CDR3 sequence reads: CASKNYRLSYEQYF. As DNA, the CDR3 is TGTGCCAGCAAAAATTACAGGTTGTCTTACGAGCAGTACTTC.

This sequence joins TRBV29-1 and TRBJ2-2; D is perhaps TRBD1 (6 bases). V was cut by 8 bases and J by 2 bases, with 12 bases left in between. CDR1 is SQVTM, CDR2 ANQGSEA, per germline. The CDR3 is made up of 13 amino acids. The CDR3 loop is CSSTDSNTGELFF. Here the CDR3 DNA reads TGCAGCTCCACGGACAGCAACACCGGGGAGCTGTTTTTT.

The chain has TRBV29-1 and TRBJ2-7, with 7 bases fitting TRBD1. The trim removed 3 bases at V and 2 bases at J, leaving 1 base unmatched. CDR1 SQVTM and CDR2 ANQGSEA come from the germline V gene. The CDR3 has 12 amino acids. The CDR3 DNA sequence: TGCAGCGTTGAGACAGGGCCCTACGAGCAGTACTTC. Translated, it gives CSVETGPYEQYF.

The V and J genes are TRBV28 and TRBJ2-3; 9 bases are a match to TRBD2. This CDR3 comprises 15 residues. The germline gives CDR1 MDHEN, CDR2 SYDVKM. V lost 4 bases to trimming and J lost 5 bases; unmatched junction nucleotides: 7. The CDR3 loop reads CASSSAGGLVDTQYF. The CDR3, as DNA: TGTGCCAGCAGTTCGGCGGGAGGGCTGGTAGATACGCAGTATTTT.

The V and J genes are TRBV7-2 and TRBJ1-1; no clear D gene. V was pared by 6 bases and J by 0 bases, with 8 bases between. There are 13 residues in the CDR3. Germline loops: CDR1 SGHTA, CDR2 FQGNSA. The CDR3 nucleotides are TGTGCCAGCAGAGCAGGATTGAACACTGAAGCTTTCTTT. Encoded protein: CASRAGLNTEAFF.

The chain recombines TRBV2 with TRBJ2-1; 9 nucleotides match TRBD2. Unmatched junction bases numbered 3, after V lost 3 bases and J lost 9 bases. CDR3 length: 13 amino acids. Looked up from germline, CDR1 is SNHLY and CDR2 is FYNNEI. As DNA, the CDR3 is TGTGCCAGCAGTGAGGGGACTAGCCCTGAGCAGTTCTTC. It translates to CASSEGTSPEQFF.

The rearrangement uses TRBV28 and TRBJ2-6; D may be TRBD1 (6 bases). V was clipped by 3 bases and J by 4 bases, with 13 bases between them. In germline, CDR1 is MDHEN, CDR2 SYDVKM. The CDR3 runs to 16 residues. The CDR3 reads CASSFFRGVGANVLTF. The CDR3, as DNA: TGTGCCAGCAGTTTTTTCAGGGGTGTGGGGGCCAACGTCCTGACTTTC.

This clone occurred once. This chain connects TRBV29-1 to TRBJ1-4; D ambiguous. Germline loops: CDR1 SQVTM, CDR2 ANQGSEA. Trimming took off 5 bases at V and 0 bases at J, with 7 bases between the two ends. This CDR3 is built from 13 residues. The DNA for the CDR3 is TGCAGCGTTATACAGCCAACTAATGAAAAACTGTTTTTT. It is translated as CSVIQPTNEKLFF.

CDR3 sequence reads: CASRPGGFTLRTDEQFF. In nucleotides, the CDR3 is TGTGCCAGTAGACCGGGGGGGTTCACGCTCCGTACCGATGAGCAGTTCTTC. V usage is TRBV19 and J usage is TRBJ2-1; TRBD2 matches at 8 bases. Looked up from germline, CDR1 is LNHDA and CDR2 is SQIVND (reference sequence). The CDR3 is 17 amino acids. Trimming removed 6 bases from V and 8 bases from J; junction bases left unmatched: 18.